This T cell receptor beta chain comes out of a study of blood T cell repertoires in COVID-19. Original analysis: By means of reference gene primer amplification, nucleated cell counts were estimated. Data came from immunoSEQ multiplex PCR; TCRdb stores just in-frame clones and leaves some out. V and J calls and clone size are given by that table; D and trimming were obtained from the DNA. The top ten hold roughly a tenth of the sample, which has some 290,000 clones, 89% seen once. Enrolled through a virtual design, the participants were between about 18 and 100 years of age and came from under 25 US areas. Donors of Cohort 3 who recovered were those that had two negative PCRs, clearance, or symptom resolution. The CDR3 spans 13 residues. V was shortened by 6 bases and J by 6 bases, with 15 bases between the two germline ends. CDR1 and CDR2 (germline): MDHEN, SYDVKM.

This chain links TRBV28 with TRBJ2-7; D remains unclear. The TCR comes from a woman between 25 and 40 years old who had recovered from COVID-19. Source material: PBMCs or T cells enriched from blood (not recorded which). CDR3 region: CASRPRLRPEQYF. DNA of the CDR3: TGTGCCAGCAGGCCTAGGCTTCGACCCGAGCAGTACTTC.